This entry lists 27 T cell receptor beta chains sequenced from one sample in a study of T cell responses to AZD1222 COVID-19 vaccine. The table came from immunoSEQ multiplex PCR; TCRdb's copy has only in-frame clones and leaves some out. The repertoire holds about 120,000 clones, with about 88% as singletons. The sequences come from peripheral blood, collected 28 days after the second AZD1222 dose. These receptors all come from an adult who received the AZD1222 COVID-19 vaccine.

V usage is TRBV2 and J usage is TRBJ2-5, with D possibly TRBD2 on 6 matching bases. With 3 bases removed from V and 5 bases from J, the gap between germline ends came to 16 bases. Germline V gives CDR1 SNHLY, CDR2 FYNNEI. There are 15 residues in the CDR3. This chain's CDR3 is CASSDSSWGGETQYF. The CDR3 nucleotides are TGTGCCAGCAGTGACTCTAGCTGGGGAGGTGAGACCCAGTACTTC.

V and J are TRBV7-2 and TRBJ1-1, with a weak D call TRBD1 (5 bases). The V and J ends lost 3 bases and 6 bases respectively, with 11 bases between them. The CDR3 totals 13 residues. Germline CDR1 is SGHTA and CDR2 is FQGNSA. The CDR3 loop is CASSFIGAAEAFF. CDR3 coding DNA: TGTGCCAGCAGCTTCATCGGGGCGGCTGAAGCTTTCTTT.

This sequence joins TRBV4-1 and TRBJ2-5; D is unresolved. Germline values: CDR1 MGHRA, CDR2 YSYEKL. Trimming pared 1 base from V and 4 bases from J, leaving 7 bases between. This CDR3 spans 13 amino acids. The CDR3 loop is CASSQGVRETQYF. The CDR3 coding sequence is TGCGCCAGCAGCCAAGGGGTAAGAGAGACCCAGTACTTC.

V and J are TRBV6-5 and TRBJ2-2; 8 nucleotides line up with TRBD1. There are 14 residues in the CDR3. Germline loops: CDR1 MNHEY, CDR2 SVGAGI. The V gene end was trimmed by 6 bases and the J gene end by 7 bases; junction bases not matched to a gene: 7. CDR3 sequence: CASRSDRGVGELFF. CDR3 nucleotide sequence: TGTGCCAGCAGATCCGACAGGGGAGTCGGGGAGCTGTTTTTT.

This rearrangement joins TRBV5-1 to TRBJ1-1; weak D call: TRBD1 (5 bases). This CDR3 spans 12 amino acids. The V end lost 4 bases, the J end lost 6 bases, and 10 bases lay between the germline ends. CDR1 is SGHRS, CDR2 YFSETQ, per germline. The CDR3 loop reads CASSPGTAEAFF. The DNA for the CDR3 is TGCGCCAGCAGCCCAGGGACTGCTGAAGCTTTCTTT.

The rearrangement joins TRBV5-1 to TRBJ2-7; D gene uncertain. The germline gives CDR1 SGHRS, CDR2 YFSETQ. This CDR3 region has 16 residues. The V end lost 0 bases, the J end lost 2 bases, and 15 bases lay between the germline ends. The CDR3: CASSLGPISSTYEQYF. The CDR3 DNA follows: TGCGCCAGCAGCTTGGGTCCGATCAGCAGCACCTACGAGCAGTACTTC. The full variable domain, rest sourced from reference TRBV5-1 and TRBJ2-7, is KAGVTQTPRYLIKTRGQQVTLSCSPISGHRSVSWYQQTPGQGLQFLFEYFSETQRNKGNFPGRFSGRQFSNSRSEMNVSTLELGDSALYLCASSLGPISSTYEQYFGPGTRLTVT.

The chain carries TRBV18 and TRBJ1-6; TRBD1 matches at 9 bases. V lost 6 bases to trimming and J lost 5 bases; unmatched junction nucleotides: 5. Germline CDR1 KGHSH, CDR2 LQKENI. CDR3 length equals 15 residues. CDR3 protein: CASSGQGWNNSPLHF. CDR3 DNA sequence: TGTGCCAGCTCCGGACAGGGGTGGAATAATTCACCCCTCCACTTT.

The chain carries TRBV19 and TRBJ1-1; no reliable D call. The germline CDR1 and CDR2 sequences are LNHDA and SQIVND (reference sequence). This CDR3 comprises 14 residues. With 7 bases removed from V and 5 bases from J, the gap between germline ends came to 17 bases. The DNA of the CDR3 is TGTGCCAGTATCTTCAGTGTCTGGGGAACTGAAGCTTTCTTT. Translation: CASIFSVWGTEAFF.

This clone is a singleton in its sample. V gene TRBV11-2 combines with J gene TRBJ2-7; no firm D call. CDR1 and CDR2 (germline): SGHAT, FQNNGV. Trimming removed 2 bases from V and 3 bases from J, with 8 bases in between. The CDR3 has 13 amino acids. The CDR3 DNA sequence: TGTGCCAGCAGCTTAACACATCTCTACGAGCAGTACTTC. It translates to CASSLTHLYEQYF.

CDR3 sequence reads: CASSQGTQADTQYF. The CDR3 DNA follows: TGCGCCAGCAGCCAAGGGACTCAAGCAGATACGCAGTATTTT. V gene TRBV4-1 combines with J gene TRBJ2-3, with TRBD2 as a possible D gene (5 bases). Trimming took off 1 base at V and 4 bases at J, with 9 bases between the two ends. The CDR3 runs to 14 residues. Germline V gene sequence: CDR1 MGHRA, CDR2 YSYEKL.

This chain uses TRBV5-6 with TRBJ2-3; D is ambiguous. The CDR3 is made up of 12 amino acids. V gave up 4 bases and J gave up 6 bases, with 9 bases separating them. The V gene's germline CDR1 is SGHDT and CDR2 YYEEEE. CDR3: CASSPDGDTQYF. The CDR3 region has the DNA TGTGCCAGCAGCCCGGACGGGGATACGCAGTATTTT.

This chain joins TRBV6-1 and TRBJ1-1; unclear D gene. The CDR3 spans 13 residues. Per the germline V gene, CDR1 is MNHNS and CDR2 is SASEGT. V lost 2 bases and J 1 base, leaving 5 bases between the germline ends. The CDR3 sequence: CASSELWNTEAFF. The CDR3 nucleotides read TGTGCCAGCAGTGAATTGTGGAACACTGAAGCTTTCTTT.

The gene calls are TRBV29-1 and TRBJ1-1; TRBD1 matches at 7 bases. CDR1 is SQVTM and CDR2 is ANQGSEA in the germline V gene. The CDR3 extends over 14 amino acids. The V gene end was trimmed by 6 bases and the J gene end by 4 bases; junction bases not matched to a gene: 11. The CDR3 region has the DNA TGCAGCGTGAGGGATGGGGCAGGGGGCACTGAAGCTTTCTTT. This encodes CSVRDGAGGTEAFF.

The V and J genes are TRBV5-4 and TRBJ1-4; a weak D match, TRBD1 (6 bases). CDR3 length: 13 amino acids. V shed 4 bases and J shed 5 bases, with 9 bases lying between them. In germline, CDR1 is SGHNT, CDR2 YYREEE (reference sequence). The CDR3 loop is CASSLDRNEKLFF. CDR3 sequence (DNA): TGTGCCAGCAGCCTCGACAGGAATGAAAAACTGTTTTTT.

The rearrangement joins TRBV29-1 to TRBJ1-5, with TRBD1 matching 7 bases. There are 14 residues in the CDR3. Germline V gene lookup returns CDR1 SQVTM and CDR2 ANQGSEA. Trimming at V came to 6 bases and at J to 2 bases, leaving 7 bases not matched to a gene. The CDR3 DNA sequence: TGCAGCGTGACCTCAGGGGGTGGCAATCAGCCCCAGCATTTT. This translates into CSVTSGGGNQPQHF.

V gene TRBV5-1 combines with J gene TRBJ1-4; TRBD1 might be the D (5 bases). The CDR3 is 14 amino acids. Per germline, CDR1 SGHRS and CDR2 YFSETQ. V was pared by 3 bases and J by 6 bases, with 12 bases between. CDR3 in amino acids: CASSSGTQYEKLFF. The CDR3 bases are TGCGCCAGCAGCTCCGGGACTCAGTATGAAAAACTGTTTTTT. The full variable domain, with the rest looked up from reference TRBV5-1 and TRBJ1-4, is KAGVTQTPRYLIKTRGQQVTLSCSPISGHRSVSWYQQTPGQGLQFLFEYFSETQRNKGNFPGRFSGRQFSNSRSEMNVSTLELGDSALYLCASSSGTQYEKLFFGSGTQLSVL.

The chain combines TRBV19 with TRBJ1-1; no definite D call. Trimming stripped 1 base from V and 1 base from J, with 10 bases between. Germline V gene sequence: CDR1 LNHDA, CDR2 SQIVND (reference sequence). The CDR3 runs 15 residues. The CDR3 loop is CASSIGLGTNTEAFF. For the CDR3, the DNA is TGTGCCAGTAGTATAGGGTTGGGTACGAACACTGAAGCTTTCTTT.

This clone has more than one count but fewer than ten. This sample also contains other DNA sequences that code for the same CDR3. The CDR3 region is CASSIRTGELFF. The DNA of the CDR3 is TGTGCCAGTAGTATTCGCACCGGGGAGCTGTTTTTT. V gene TRBV19 combines with J gene TRBJ2-2; D is uncertain. The CDR3 loop spans 12 amino acids. V dropped 3 bases and J dropped 4 bases, with 3 bases sitting between them. Per the germline V gene, CDR1 is LNHDA and CDR2 is SQIVND (reference sequence).

This clone was detected once. This sequence joins TRBV10-1 and TRBJ1-5; D gene ambiguous. The CDR3 loop spans 16 amino acids. Germline V gene data show CDR1 as WNHNN and CDR2 as SYGVQD (reference sequence). V gave up 7 bases and J gave up 0 bases, with 16 bases separating them. CDR3 sequence reads: CASKRTPTASNQPQHF. CDR3 in DNA: TGCGCCAGCAAAAGGACGCCTACCGCTAGCAATCAGCCCCAGCATTTT.

The gene calls are TRBV5-1 and TRBJ1-3; D call uncertain. The CDR3 is 15 residues long. Germline values: CDR1 SGHRS, CDR2 YFSETQ. Trimming stripped 1 base from V and 3 bases from J, with 11 bases between. CDR3 sequence: CASSLRPGGGNTIYF. The CDR3 region has the DNA TGCGCCAGCAGCTTGAGGCCCGGCGGTGGAAACACCATATATTTT.

The chain has TRBV5-6 and TRBJ1-1; no clear D gene. The CDR3 is 14 amino acids. V lost 4 bases and J lost 0, with 10 bases in between. Germline lookup yields CDR1 SGHDT and CDR2 YYEEEE. The CDR3 DNA reads as TGTGCCAGCAGCCCCCTGAGGGTGAACACTGAAGCTTTCTTT. It codes for CASSPLRVNTEAFF.

This clone appeared once. V usage is TRBV2 and J usage is TRBJ1-2; no clear D. Germline lookup yields CDR1 SNHLY and CDR2 FYNNEI. The CDR3 spans 14 residues. V lost 0 bases, J lost 4 bases, and 9 bases lay in between. The CDR3 spells CASSEAPSTYGYTF. The CDR3 DNA is TGTGCCAGCAGTGAAGCGCCCTCCACCTATGGCTACACCTTC.

The chain uses TRBV3-1 (or the pseudogene TRBV3-2) and TRBJ2-1, with D unresolved. The CDR3 runs 14 residues. Trimming shortened V by 3 bases and J by 1 base, and 7 bases separated the two germline ends. CDR1 and CDR2 (germline): LGHDT, YNNKEL (reference sequence). CDR3 residues: CASSHYSSYNEQFF. CDR3 DNA sequence: TGTGCCAGCAGCCATTATTCATCCTACAATGAGCAGTTCTTC.

This chain links TRBV11-3 with TRBJ2-3; no reliable D call. Trimming removed 5 bases from V and 5 bases from J, with 20 bases in between. This CDR3 has 16 residues. Germline loops: CDR1 SGHNT, CDR2 YENEEA. The CDR3 DNA is TGTGCCAGCAGCAACCAGTTGGGGATTGAGATAGATACGCAGTATTTT. Protein product: CASSNQLGIEIDTQYF.

CDR3 sequence reads: CASSQGQGYGYTF. CDR3 coding DNA: TGCGCCAGCAGCCAGGGACAGGGGTATGGCTACACCTTC. The chain is built from TRBV5-1 and TRBJ1-2; 10 nucleotides match TRBD1. After removal of 4 bases from V and 5 bases from J, the junction contained 2 bases not matched to a gene. The germline CDR1 and CDR2 sequences are SGHRS and YFSETQ. This CDR3 region has 13 residues.

The chain joins TRBV11-2 to TRBJ2-5, with D possibly matching TRBD1 (5 bases). The V and J ends lost 1 base and 5 bases respectively, with 11 bases between them. This CDR3 has 14 amino acids. Germline CDR1 is SGHAT and CDR2 is FQNNGV. The CDR3 DNA reads TGTGCCAGCAGCTTAGGTTGGGGCCGGGAGACCCAGTACTTC. Protein sequence: CASSLGWGRETQYF.

This chain joins TRBV15 and TRBJ2-3; the D is unclear. Germline V CDR1 and CDR2: LNHNV, YYDKDF (reference sequence). Trimming took off 8 bases at V and 0 bases at J, with 15 bases between the two ends. CDR3 length: 15 residues. The CDR3 protein is CATRDTKLSTDTQYF. The CDR3 DNA reads TGTGCCACCCGCGACACAAAACTTAGCACAGATACGCAGTATTTT.